One and the same sample provided the 30 T cell receptor beta chains below, sequenced in a study of blood T cell repertoires in COVID-19. The table came from immunoSEQ multiplex PCR; TCRdb's copy has only in-frame clones and leaves some out. Of around 160,000 clones listed, 85% to 90% are singletons. Sequencing was done on a sample of peripheral blood. The receptors here all came from a man older than 75 with acute or convalescent COVID-19.

This chain links TRBV24-1 with TRBJ2-3, with a possible D match to TRBD2 (5 bases). Trimming took 4 bases from V and 8 from J, leaving 15 bases between them. Germline CDR1 KGHDR, CDR2 SFDVKD. This CDR3 is 14 amino acids long. CDR3 DNA sequence: TGTGCCACCAGTGACTACCGGGGAGTCGGTACGCAGTATTTT. It encodes CATSDYRGVGTQYF.

V and J are TRBV3-1 (or the pseudogene TRBV3-2) and TRBJ1-6; 10 bases are shared with TRBD1. Trimming at V came to 3 bases and at J to 9 bases, leaving 2 bases not matched to a gene. CDR1 and CDR2 (germline): LGHDT, YNNKEL (reference sequence). This CDR3 contains 14 residues. CDR3 region: CASSQGQGSSPLHF. The CDR3 DNA reads TGTGCCAGCAGCCAGGGACAGGGGAGTTCACCCCTCCACTTT.

The rearrangement joins TRBV5-1 to TRBJ1-6; 9 positions match TRBD1. The germline V gene encodes CDR1 SGHRS and CDR2 YFSETQ. The CDR3 has 15 residues. J gave up 6 bases and V 2 bases, and 3 bases lay outside the gene matches. The CDR3 spells CASSLGQGINSPLHF. The DNA of the CDR3 is TGCGCCAGCAGCTTAGGACAGGGGATTAATTCACCCCTCCACTTT.

The chain recombines TRBV30 with TRBJ2-3, with D perhaps matching TRBD2 (5 bases). V shed 2 bases and J shed 7 bases, with 19 bases lying between them. The CDR3 length is 15 residues. Germline V gives CDR1 GTSNPN, CDR2 SVGIG (reference sequence). CDR3 in amino acids: CAWSTSAGVRHTQYF. DNA for the CDR3: TGTGCCTGGAGTACCTCGGCCGGGGTTCGGCATACGCAGTATTTT.

The CDR3 region is CASSRDYFQETQYF. CDR3 bases: TGTGCCAGCAGCCGGGACTACTTCCAAGAGACCCAGTACTTC. The genes are TRBV5-5 and TRBJ2-5, with 7 bases lining up with TRBD2. The V segment lost 4 bases and the J segment 1 base; nucleotides outside the gene matches: 4. Germline CDR1 reads SGHKS; CDR2 reads YYEKEE (reference sequence). This CDR3 is built from 14 residues.

As DNA, the CDR3 is TGCAGCGGAGGGGAGGCTGGAAACACCATATATTTT. It codes for CSGGEAGNTIYF. This chain links TRBV29-1 with TRBJ1-3; possibly TRBD1 for D (5 bases). The CDR3 is 12 residues long. The V and J ends lost 7 bases and 2 bases respectively, with 9 bases between them. From germline, CDR1 is SQVTM and CDR2 ANQGSEA.

DNA for the CDR3: TGTGCCAGCAGACAGTCCACTGAAGCTTTCTTT. This codes for CASRQSTEAFF. V is TRBV2 and J is TRBJ1-1; D is unclear. V gave up 6 bases and J gave up 4 bases, with 6 bases separating them. The CDR3 sequence is 11 residues long. The germline V gene has CDR1 SNHLY and CDR2 FYNNEI.

The chain links TRBV7-2 to TRBJ2-2; TRBD2 is a possible D gene (5 bases). CDR3 length equals 13 residues. Germline lookup yields CDR1 SGHTA and CDR2 FQGNSA. V was trimmed by 0 bases and J by 7 bases, leaving 6 bases between them. CDR3 coding DNA: TGTGCCAGCAGCTTAGCGAGGGACGGGGAGCTGTTTTTT. This sequence encodes CASSLARDGELFF.

The rearrangement links TRBV4-1 to TRBJ1-5; no reliable D call. The germline V gene has CDR1 MGHRA and CDR2 YSYEKL. The CDR3 is made up of 16 amino acids. V lost 4 bases to trimming and J lost 3 bases, with 16 bases between them. The CDR3 DNA is TGCGCCAGCAGCCCCGATTCCGGGAAGTACAATCAGCCCCAGCATTTT. Amino acid sequence: CASSPDSGKYNQPQHF.

J is TRBJ1-4 and V is TRBV25-1; D is possibly TRBD1 (6 bases). The CDR3 contains 15 residues. The germline V and J ends were trimmed by 2 bases and 4 bases, with 11 bases remaining between them. CDR1 is MGHDK and CDR2 is SYGVNS in the germline V gene. Here the CDR3 reads CASSEGGVGNEKLFF. The CDR3 nucleotides read TGTGCCAGCAGTGAAGGGGGCGTCGGTAATGAAAAACTGTTTTTT.

The chain carries TRBV7-8 and TRBJ2-2; possible D gene TRBD2, 5 bases. The germline CDR1 and CDR2 sequences are SGHVS and FQNEAQ. Trimming removed 4 bases from V and 6 bases from J, with 9 bases in between. The CDR3 length is 13 residues. CDR3 protein: CASSSEAAGELFF. CDR3 nucleotide sequence: TGTGCCAGCAGCTCGGAGGCGGCCGGGGAGCTGTTTTTT.

The chain employs TRBV11-2 and TRBJ2-7, with a tentative D call TRBD2 (6 bases). The CDR3 is made up of 12 amino acids. Trimming stripped 5 bases from V and 3 bases from J, with 8 bases between. Germline V gene sequence: CDR1 SGHAT, CDR2 FQNNGV. CDR3 nucleotides: TGTGCCAGCAGCCTAGCGTTCTACGAGCAGTACTTC. This encodes CASSLAFYEQYF.

This clone was counted between two and nine times. This chain connects TRBV5-1 to TRBJ2-2, with TRBD1 matching 9 bases. Looked up from germline, CDR1 is SGHRS and CDR2 is YFSETQ. The CDR3 has 15 residues. The J segment lost 6 bases and the V segment lost 3 bases, leaving 6 bases of the junction unmatched. The CDR3 sequence is CASSYRGLEAGELFF. DNA for the CDR3: TGCGCCAGCAGCTACAGGGGGCTTGAGGCCGGGGAGCTGTTTTTT.

V usage is TRBV5-1 and J usage is TRBJ2-2; 8 positions match TRBD1. Germline CDR1 SGHRS, CDR2 YFSETQ. There are 15 residues in the CDR3. J lost 7 bases, V lost 5 bases, and 10 bases had no gene match. The CDR3 coding sequence is TGCGCCAGCAGGTTTCTGCAGGGGGCTAACGGGGAGCTGTTTTTT. This codes for CASRFLQGANGELFF.

The CDR3 region is CASSSSTGNTEAFF. DNA of the CDR3: TGTGCCAGCAGTTCCTCGACAGGGAACACTGAAGCTTTCTTT. J is TRBJ1-1 and V is TRBV27; D possibly corresponds to TRBD1 (6 bases). CDR1 and CDR2 from the germline V gene are MNHEY and SMNVEV (reference sequence). Trimming cost V 4 bases and J 1 base, with 10 bases left between them. This CDR3 comprises 14 residues.

In regard to this clone: Different DNA sequences within this sample yield the same CDR3. The chain uses TRBV5-5 and TRBJ2-2; the match to TRBD2 covers 10 bases. V was pared by 4 bases and J by 0 bases, with 3 bases of the junction left unmatched. This CDR3 comprises 16 residues. Per germline, CDR1 SGHKS and CDR2 YYEKEE (reference sequence). CDR3 in amino acids: CASSPLAGANTGELFF. In DNA, the CDR3 is TGTGCCAGCAGCCCTCTAGCGGGGGCGAACACCGGGGAGCTGTTTTTT.

The CDR3: CASSPEGDREISPLHF. CDR3 nucleotides: TGTGCCAGCAGCCCAGAAGGGGACAGAGAAATTTCACCCCTCCACTTT. The chain is built from TRBV9 and TRBJ1-6; 7 bases align to TRBD1. V was pared by 4 bases and J by 9 bases, with 13 bases of the junction left unmatched. This CDR3 is built from 16 residues. CDR1 and CDR2 from the germline V gene are SGDLS and YYNGEE.

The chain employs TRBV29-1 and TRBJ2-5; D remains unclear. V gave up 2 bases and J gave up 0 bases, with 10 bases separating them. CDR1 is SQVTM, CDR2 ANQGSEA, per germline. CDR3 size: 14 residues. CDR3 sequence (DNA): TGCAGCGTTGAACTACCCGCGTACCAAGAGACCCAGTACTTC. The encoded protein is CSVELPAYQETQYF. Drawing the rest from reference TRBV29-1 and TRBJ2-5, the complete variable domain is SAVISQKPSRDICQRGTSLTIQCQVDSQVTMMFWYRQQPGQSLTLIATANQGSEATYESGFVIDKFPISRPNLTFSTLTVSNMSPEDSSIYLCSVELPAYQETQYFGPGTRLLVL.

The rearrangement joins TRBV5-1 to TRBJ1-2, with TRBD1 as a possible D gene (6 bases). Looked up from germline, CDR1 is SGHRS and CDR2 is YFSETQ. The CDR3 has 14 amino acids. V was shortened by 0 bases and J by 8 bases, with 14 bases between the two germline ends. The CDR3, as DNA: TGCGCCAGCAGCTTGGCCGCGGGGGCGGAGGGCTACACCTTC. It yields the protein CASSLAAGAEGYTF.

V and J are TRBV4-1 and TRBJ2-7; 8 bases align to TRBD2. Germline V gene sequence: CDR1 MGHRA, CDR2 YSYEKL. The CDR3 runs to 16 residues. V was clipped by 5 bases and J by 0 bases; unmatched bases: 9. CDR3 bases: TGCGCCAGCAGCGGGAACTCGGGGGGGAGCTCCTACGAGCAGTACTTC. Translation: CASSGNSGGSSYEQYF.

The chain carries TRBV27 and TRBJ1-4; D call uncertain. The CDR3 length is 13 residues. Looked up from germline, CDR1 is MNHEY and CDR2 is SMNVEV (reference sequence). Trimming removed 2 bases from V and 7 bases from J, with 8 bases in between. Here the CDR3 reads CASSLRVAEKLFF. CDR3 DNA sequence: TGTGCCAGCAGTTTACGGGTGGCTGAAAAACTGTTTTTT. The full variable domain, its missing parts supplied by reference TRBV27 and TRBJ1-4, is EAQVTQNPRYLITVTGKKLTVTCSQNMNHEYMSWYRQDPGLGLRQIYYSMNVEVTDKGDVPEGYKVSRKEKRNFPLILESPSPNQTSLYFCASSLRVAEKLFFGSGTQLSVL.

This chain uses TRBV5-1 with TRBJ2-7; TRBD2 aligns across 10 bases. The CDR3 is made up of 18 amino acids. Germline loops: CDR1 SGHRS, CDR2 YFSETQ. The V segment lost 0 bases and the J segment 7 bases; nucleotides outside the gene matches: 16. The CDR3 DNA sequence: TGCGCCAGCAGCTTGGCCGGGTTAGCGGGAGGCCTCCCTCAGGAGCAGTACTTC. It translates to CASSLAGLAGGLPQEQYF.

The count of this clone is one. The chain recombines TRBV6-6 with TRBJ1-5; no reliable D call. The germline gives CDR1 MNHNY, CDR2 SVGAGI (reference sequence). V gave up 4 bases and J gave up 0 bases, with 13 bases separating them. The CDR3 has 16 residues. CDR3 coding DNA: TGTGCCAGCAGTTGGCGGGAAATGAGTAGCAATCAGCCCCAGCATTTT. Translated: CASSWREMSSNQPQHF.

This clone was found a few times. The rearrangement links TRBV7-9 to TRBJ2-2; D may be TRBD1 (5 bases). Germline CDR1 is SEHNR and CDR2 is FQNEAQ (reference sequence). The CDR3 loop spans 15 amino acids. Trimming shortened V by 5 bases and J by 4 bases, and 14 bases separated the two germline ends. CDR3 region: CASSRVGQVTGELFF. DNA for the CDR3: TGTGCCAGCAGCCGGGTGGGGCAAGTCACCGGGGAGCTGTTTTTT. Drawing the rest from reference TRBV7-9 and TRBJ2-2, the complete variable domain is DTGVSQNPRHKITKRGQNVTFRCDPISEHNRLYWYRQTLGQGPEFLTYFQNEAQLEKSRLLSDRFSAERPKGSFSTLEIQRTEQGDSAMYLCASSRVGQVTGELFFGEGSRLTVL.

The genes are TRBV9 and TRBJ1-4; 7 bases match TRBD1. Trimming cost V 4 bases and J 3 bases; bases outside gene matches: 3. This CDR3 spans 14 amino acids. CDR1 is SGDLS, CDR2 YYNGEE, per germline. The CDR3 DNA sequence: TGTGCCAGCAGCCCAGGGGGACCTAATGAAAAACTGTTTTTT. Its translation: CASSPGGPNEKLFF. Variable domain in full (rest from reference TRBV9 and TRBJ1-4): DSGVTQTPKHLITATGQRVTLRCSPRSGDLSVYWYQQSLDQGLQFLIQYYNGEERAKGNILERFSAQQFPDLHSELNLSSLELGDSALYFCASSPGGPNEKLFFGSGTQLSVL.

This rearrangement joins TRBV11-3 to TRBJ2-3, with 12 bases that match TRBD2. V dropped 1 base and J dropped 5; count of bases not matched to a gene: 1. In germline, CDR1 is SGHNT, CDR2 YENEEA. The CDR3 consists of 15 residues. CDR3 sequence reads: CASSLGLAGVDTQYF. The CDR3 nucleotides read TGTGCCAGCAGCTTAGGACTAGCGGGAGTAGATACGCAGTATTTT.

The rearrangement links TRBV5-1 to TRBJ1-5; 9 bases align to TRBD1. CDR3 size: 17 residues. Germline V gives CDR1 SGHRS, CDR2 YFSETQ. The V gene end was trimmed by 4 bases and the J gene end by 0 bases; junction bases not matched to a gene: 8. CDR3 bases: TGCGCCAGCAGCAAGGGACCGGGACAGGGTAGCAATCAGCCCCAGCATTTT. It yields the protein CASSKGPGQGSNQPQHF. Together with reference TRBV5-1 and TRBJ1-5, the CDR3 gives the full variable domain: KAGVTQTPRYLIKTRGQQVTLSCSPISGHRSVSWYQQTPGQGLQFLFEYFSETQRNKGNFPGRFSGRQFSNSRSEMNVSTLELGDSALYLCASSKGPGQGSNQPQHFGDGTRLSIL.

This clone was recorded a few times. The chain employs TRBV3-1 (or the pseudogene TRBV3-2) and TRBJ1-2, with TRBD1 as a possible D gene (5 bases). The V end lost 1 base, the J end lost 8 bases, and 11 bases lay between the germline ends. The CDR3 length is 13 residues. From germline, CDR1 is LGHDT and CDR2 YNNKEL (reference sequence). The CDR3 is CASSQVSTEGYTF. CDR3 in DNA: TGTGCCAGCAGCCAAGTGTCGACAGAAGGCTACACCTTC.

The V gene is TRBV5-8, the J gene TRBJ2-3; D gene ambiguous. Germline V lookup: CDR1 SGHTS, CDR2 YDEGEE. The CDR3 is 14 residues long. Deletions cut 6 bases from V and 6 bases from J, with 17 bases between. This CDR3 is CASNRHPRLDTQYF. The CDR3 nucleotides are TGTGCCAGCAACCGACATCCAAGATTGGATACGCAGTATTTT.

The chain carries TRBV2 and TRBJ1-6, with 10 bases fitting TRBD1. Germline V gives CDR1 SNHLY, CDR2 FYNNEI. The CDR3 contains 15 residues. V gave up 3 bases and J gave up 7 bases; unmatched junction bases: 3. CDR3 in amino acids: CASSDSGQGNSPLHF. CDR3 coding DNA: TGTGCCAGCAGTGATTCGGGACAGGGGAATTCACCCCTCCACTTT.